The entry below gives a single T cell receptor beta chain sequence along with its context. As yet, its antigen is unknown. CDR1 MNHNS and CDR2 SASEGT come from the germline V gene. The CDR3 loop spans 14 amino acids. V shed 2 bases and J shed 7 bases, with 12 bases lying between them. The data derive from a study of shared clonotypes between healthy human individuals. Study conclusions and caveats: Unshared clonotypes carried lower generation probabilities than those common to all four donors.

Method: immunoSEQ multiplex PCR; TCRdb's copy keeps in-frame clones and lacks some. The repertoire holds about 680,000 clones, with around 73% as singletons. The sample taken for sequencing was memory CD4+ T cells sorted from blood. Subset denoted: CD45RA-negative fraction. The clonotype was recovered from a woman aged 30 to 39 in good health. The gene calls are TRBV6-1 and TRBJ2-4; D uncertain. The CDR3 spells CASSEWGVGNIQYF. In nucleotides, the CDR3 is TGTGCCAGCAGTGAATGGGGTGTGGGGAACATTCAGTACTTC.